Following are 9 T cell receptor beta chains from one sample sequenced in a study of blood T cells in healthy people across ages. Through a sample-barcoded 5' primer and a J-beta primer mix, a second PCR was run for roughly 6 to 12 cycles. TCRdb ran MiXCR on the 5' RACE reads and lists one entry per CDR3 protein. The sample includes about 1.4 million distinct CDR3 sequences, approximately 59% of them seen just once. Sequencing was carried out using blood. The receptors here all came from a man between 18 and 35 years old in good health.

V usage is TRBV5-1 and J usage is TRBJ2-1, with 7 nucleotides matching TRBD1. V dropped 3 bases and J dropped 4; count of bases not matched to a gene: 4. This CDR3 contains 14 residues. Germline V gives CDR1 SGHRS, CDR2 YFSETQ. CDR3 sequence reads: CASSWAQGYNEQFF. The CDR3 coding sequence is TGCGCCAGCAGCTGGGCACAGGGGTACAATGAGCAGTTCTTC.

DNA for the CDR3: TGTGCCAGCAACCCTCTCCGGTCCCACAATGAGCAGTTCTTC. It specifies CASNPLRSHNEQFF. This chain uses TRBV11-2 with TRBJ2-1, with D unclear. V was cut by 7 bases and J by 5 bases, with 15 bases left in between. Germline V gene data show CDR1 as SGHAT and CDR2 as FQNNGV. This CDR3 is 14 amino acids long.

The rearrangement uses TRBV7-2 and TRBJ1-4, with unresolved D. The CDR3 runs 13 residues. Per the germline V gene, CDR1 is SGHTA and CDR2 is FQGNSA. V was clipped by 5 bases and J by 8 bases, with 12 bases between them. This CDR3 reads CASSRSSKEKLFF. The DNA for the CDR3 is TGTGCCAGCAGCCGGAGTAGCAAAGAAAAACTGTTTTTT.

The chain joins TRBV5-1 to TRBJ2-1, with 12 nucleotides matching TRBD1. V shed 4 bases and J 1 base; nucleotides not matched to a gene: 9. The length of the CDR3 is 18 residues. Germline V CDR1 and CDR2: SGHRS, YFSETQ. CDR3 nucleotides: TGCGCCAGCAGCCCGGGACAGGGGGCCATAAGGTCCTACAATGAGCAGTTCTTC. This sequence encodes CASSPGQGAIRSYNEQFF.

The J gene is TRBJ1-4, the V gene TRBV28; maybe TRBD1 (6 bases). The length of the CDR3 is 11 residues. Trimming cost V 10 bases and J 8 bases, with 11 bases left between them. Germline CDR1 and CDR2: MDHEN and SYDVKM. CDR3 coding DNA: TGTGCCACCAGGGGTGGCGAAAAACTGTTTTTT. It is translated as CATRGGEKLFF.

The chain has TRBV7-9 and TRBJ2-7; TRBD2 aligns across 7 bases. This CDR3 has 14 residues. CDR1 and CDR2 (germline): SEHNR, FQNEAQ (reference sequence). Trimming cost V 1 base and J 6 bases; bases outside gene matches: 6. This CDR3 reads CASSLEGRASEQYF. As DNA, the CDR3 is TGTGCCAGCAGCTTAGAAGGGAGGGCCTCCGAGCAGTACTTC.

CDR3 loop: CSVGSGNDVEQYF. In nucleotides, the CDR3 is TGCAGCGTTGGTTCCGGGAACGATGTGGAGCAGTACTTC. The rearrangement links TRBV29-1 to TRBJ2-5, with a possible D match to TRBD2 (5 bases). Germline CDR1 is SQVTM and CDR2 is ANQGSEA. The V end was cut by 4 bases, the J end by 11 bases, with 20 bases between. This CDR3 is 13 amino acids long.

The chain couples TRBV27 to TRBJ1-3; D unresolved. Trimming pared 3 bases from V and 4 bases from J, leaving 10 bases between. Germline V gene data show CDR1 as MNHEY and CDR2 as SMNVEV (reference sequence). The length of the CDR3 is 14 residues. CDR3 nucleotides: TGTGCCAGCAGTTTCGCGGGCCTCGGAAACACCATATATTTT. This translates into CASSFAGLGNTIYF.

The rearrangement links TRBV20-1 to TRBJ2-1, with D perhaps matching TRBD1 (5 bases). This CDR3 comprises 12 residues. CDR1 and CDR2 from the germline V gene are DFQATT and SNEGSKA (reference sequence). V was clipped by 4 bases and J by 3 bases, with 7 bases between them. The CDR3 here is CSAMGLYNEQFF. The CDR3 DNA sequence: TGCAGTGCTATGGGGCTCTACAATGAGCAGTTCTTC.